This T cell receptor (beta chain) was sequenced for a study of blood T cell repertoires in COVID-19. Overall study context: Material from acute and convalescent COVID-19 was sourced from the United States, Italy and Spain. PBMCs, B-cell-depleted T cells, or T cells were the source of the cDNA or gDNA that made up the material.

In the original analysis: Reference gene primer amplification gave estimated nucleated cell counts. Repertoires were generated with immunoSEQ multiplex PCR, while TCRdb's copy carries only in-frame clones and drops some. D and trimming were read from the DNA, whereas the V and J calls and clone size are those reported in that table. The data contain over 70,000 clones, over 70% of them singletons. CDR3 length: 15 amino acids. Germline V gives CDR1 KGHDR, CDR2 SFDVKD. V lost 3 bases and J lost 0; bases outside the gene matches: 4. The V and J genes are TRBV24-1 and TRBJ2-7, with 7 bases fitting TRBD1. The receptor comes from a man at least 80 years old with acute or convalescent COVID-19. Sequenced input: peripheral blood. CDR3: CATSDPGQSSYEQYF. CDR3 nucleotide sequence: TGTGCCACCAGTGATCCGGGACAGAGCTCCTACGAGCAGTACTTC.